A selection of T cell receptor beta chains follows, all from one sample in a study of shared clonotypes between healthy human individuals. The protocol was immunoSEQ multiplex PCR, while the TCRdb copy is restricted to in-frame clones and leaves out a portion. The data show approximately 400,000 clones, about 96% seen once. The specimen sequenced was memory CD8+ T cells sorted from blood. These receptor sequences come from a man aged 25 to 40 in good health. The CDR3 runs from the conserved cysteine through the conserved F or W. Each record gives: clone size, V gene, J gene, D gene, CDR3 DNA, CDR3 protein. A D gene is named only where the DNA matches it firmly. Clone size is stated in some rows and not others, as once, few, many or a class when expanded.

>once|TRBV7-9|TRBJ2-7|TRBD2
TGTGCCAGCAGCACCGGGACTAGCGGAATCTACGAGCAGTACTTC
CASSTGTSGIYEQYF
>NA|TRBV13|TRBJ2-7|TRBD2
TGTGCCAGCAGCTTAGCGGGAGGGCCCTACGAGCAGTACTTC
CASSLAGGPYEQYF
>NA|TRBV28|TRBJ2-7|TRBD1
TGTGCCAGCAGTTTCCATGGACAGGGTCAGGGCGAGCAGTACTTC
CASSFHGQGQGEQYF
>NA|TRBV4-2|TRBJ2-2|TRBD2
TGTGCCAGCAGCCAAGAGCTTGGACTAGCGGGAAGCACCGGGGAGCTGTTTTTT
CASSQELGLAGSTGELFF
>NA|TRBV7-6|TRBJ2-3|NA
TGTGCCAGCAGCTTAGCCGGAACAGGGAGTTGGACAGATACGCAGTATTTT
CASSLAGTGSWTDTQYF
>NA|TRBV7-6|TRBJ2-7|NA
TGTGCCAGCAGCTTAGACCACCCTTTAGCGCCCAGCTCCTACGAGCAGTACTTC
CASSLDHPLAPSSYEQYF
>NA|TRBV28|TRBJ2-5|NA
TGTGCCAGCAGTTTATCAGGGGCCGAGACCCAGTACTTC
CASSLSGAETQYF
>NA|TRBV12-1|TRBJ2-5|NA
TGTGCCAGCAGCTTTGGTCAGCGGGGGGAAGAGACCCAGTACTTC
CASSFGQRGEETQYF
>once|TRBV10-3|TRBJ1-3|NA
TGTGCCATCAAGGAGGGGCTGATGACTGGAAACACCATATATTTT
CAIKEGLMTGNTIYF
>NA|TRBV19|TRBJ2-2|TRBD2
TGTGCCAGTAGTACGACTAGCGGGAGCAGCGGGGAGCTGTTTTTT
CASSTTSGSSGELFF
>NA|TRBV4-2|TRBJ1-5|NA
TGTGCCAGCAGCCAACAGGGATATAGCAATCAGCCCCAGCATTTT
CASSQQGYSNQPQHF
>NA|TRBV20-1|TRBJ1-2|NA
TGCAGTGTCCTTCCTAGGGAGGGCTACACCTTC
CSVLPREGYTF
>NA|TRBV5-4|TRBJ1-2|NA
TGTGCCAGCAGCGCCGTCGGGCAGGGTGGCAACTATGGCTACACCTTC
CASSAVGQGGNYGYTF
>NA|TRBV6-5|TRBJ2-3|NA
TGTGCCAGCAGTCTCAGGGGTACGCAGTATTTT
CASSLRGTQYF